Presented here are 11 T cell receptor beta chains from one specimen sequenced in a study of cytomegalovirus exposure and HLA in healthy donors. PCR was performed using 60 Vbeta and 13 Jbeta primers. The table came from immunoSEQ multiplex PCR; TCRdb's copy has only in-frame clones and leaves some out. The profile shows under 200,000 clones, 80% of them singletons. Sequencing input: PBMCs. These receptors were collected from a man in his late teens or twenties in good health and CMV-seropositive.

This sequence joins TRBV4-2 and TRBJ2-3; 10 nucleotides agree with TRBD1. Trimming at V came to 2 bases and at J to 2 bases, leaving 13 bases not matched to a gene. This CDR3 contains 19 residues. From germline, CDR1 is LGHNA and CDR2 YNFKEQ. The CDR3 nucleotides read TGTGCCAGCAGCCAAACCGGCCAGGGGACAGGGGCCCCCACAGATACGCAGTATTTT. Protein sequence: CASSQTGQGTGAPTDTQYF.

This clone was found a few times. V usage is TRBV19 and J usage is TRBJ1-1; 9 nucleotides match TRBD1. Germline CDR1 and CDR2: LNHDA and SQIVND (reference sequence). This CDR3 has 14 amino acids. The ends lost 7 bases at V and 4 bases at J; junction bases unmatched: 7. As DNA, the CDR3 is TGTGCCAGTACCCTGACAGGGGGTGCCACTGAAGCTTTCTTT. Amino acid sequence: CASTLTGGATEAFF.

The sample holds one count of this clone. The chain couples TRBV15 to TRBJ2-2, with D tentatively TRBD1 (6 bases). The CDR3 consists of 17 residues. Per germline, CDR1 LNHNV and CDR2 YYDKDF (reference sequence). Trimming cost V 0 bases and J 6 bases, with 17 bases left between them. The chain's CDR3 is CATSRDYSGVLAGELFF. The CDR3 DNA follows: TGTGCCACCAGCAGAGATTATTCAGGGGTGCTCGCCGGGGAGCTGTTTTTT. Full variable domain (missing parts from reference TRBV15 and TRBJ2-2): DAMVIQNPRYQVTQFGKPVTLSCSQTLNHNVMYWYQQKSSQAPKLLFHYYDKDFNNEADTPDNFQSRRPNTSFCFLDIRSPGLGDTAMYLCATSRDYSGVLAGELFFGEGSRLTVL.

The chain has TRBV7-9 and TRBJ1-6; 7 bases are shared with TRBD1. CDR1 is SEHNR and CDR2 is FQNEAQ in the germline V gene (reference sequence). The trim removed 0 bases at V and 13 bases at J, leaving 9 bases unmatched. The CDR3 is 15 amino acids. DNA for the CDR3: TGTGCCAGCAGCTTAGCTTGGCAGGGGGTGCATCCCCTCCACTTT. Its translation: CASSLAWQGVHPLHF.

The chain carries TRBV5-4 and TRBJ2-3, with 7 nucleotides matching TRBD2. Germline CDR1 and CDR2: SGHNT and YYREEE (reference sequence). This CDR3 comprises 15 residues. Germline trimming cut 5 bases from V and 3 bases from J; bases unmatched to any gene: 9. CDR3 coding DNA: TGTGCCAGCAGTCCCCCTTCGGGAGGAACAGATACGCAGTATTTT. It translates to CASSPPSGGTDTQYF.

The genes are TRBV9 and TRBJ1-2; 8 bases are shared with TRBD1. CDR3 length equals 15 residues. V lost 1 base to trimming and J lost 3 bases; unmatched junction nucleotides: 5. Germline V gives CDR1 SGDLS, CDR2 YYNGEE. The CDR3 here is CASSVQGAMDYGYTF. Written as DNA, the CDR3 is TGTGCCAGCAGCGTACAGGGGGCGATGGACTATGGCTACACCTTC. The full variable domain, rest sourced from reference TRBV9 and TRBJ1-2, is DSGVTQTPKHLITATGQRVTLRCSPRSGDLSVYWYQQSLDQGLQFLIQYYNGEERAKGNILERFSAQQFPDLHSELNLSSLELGDSALYFCASSVQGAMDYGYTFGSGTRLTVV.

CDR3 residues: CASSQRQGRATGEAFF. The DNA for the CDR3 is TGTGCCAGCTCACAAAGACAGGGTAGGGCAACAGGTGAAGCTTTCTTT. V gene TRBV18 combines with J gene TRBJ1-1; 7 bases map to TRBD1. The CDR3 is 16 residues long. V dropped 4 bases and J dropped 7; count of bases not matched to a gene: 15. Germline V CDR1 and CDR2: KGHSH, LQKENI.

This chain uses TRBV7-3 with TRBJ1-6, with D tentatively TRBD1 (5 bases). The CDR3 loop spans 13 amino acids. Germline loops: CDR1 SGHTA, CDR2 FQGTGA. V lost 6 bases and J 10 bases, leaving 13 bases between the germline ends. DNA of the CDR3: TGTGCCAGCAGTAGCGGTAGGGGCTCACCCCTCCACTTT. As protein: CASSSGRGSPLHF.

Of note for this clone: Its ends do not fully match the called genes, so a read error is possible. The genes are TRBV7-9 and TRBJ1-2; TRBD1 matches at 8 bases. Germline V gives CDR1 SEHNR, CDR2 FQNEAQ (reference sequence). CDR3 length: 13 residues. The CDR3 coding sequence is TGTTCCAGCAGCTTTGGACAGGGTGTCGGCTACACCTTC. Protein product: CSSSFGQGVGYTF.

This clone occurred once. The chain has TRBV29-1 and TRBJ2-3; TRBD2 matches at 15 bases. Germline CDR1 and CDR2: SQVTM and ANQGSEA. The length of the CDR3 is 18 residues. The V and J ends lost 6 bases and 4 bases, in that order; junction bases with no gene match: 14. The CDR3 coding sequence is TGCAGCGTCGACGGACTAGCGGGAGGGCTATTACAATCAGATACGCAGTATTTT. Its protein product is CSVDGLAGGLLQSDTQYF.

The chain joins TRBV4-2 to TRBJ2-1; TRBD2 matches at 9 bases. CDR1 is LGHNA, CDR2 YNFKEQ, per germline. The trim removed 0 bases at V and 8 bases at J, leaving 8 bases unmatched. The CDR3 is 16 amino acids. CDR3 coding DNA: TGTGCCAGCAGCCAAGAGGGGCGGGGGGGCTTTTATGAGCAGTTCTTC. It encodes CASSQEGRGGFYEQFF.